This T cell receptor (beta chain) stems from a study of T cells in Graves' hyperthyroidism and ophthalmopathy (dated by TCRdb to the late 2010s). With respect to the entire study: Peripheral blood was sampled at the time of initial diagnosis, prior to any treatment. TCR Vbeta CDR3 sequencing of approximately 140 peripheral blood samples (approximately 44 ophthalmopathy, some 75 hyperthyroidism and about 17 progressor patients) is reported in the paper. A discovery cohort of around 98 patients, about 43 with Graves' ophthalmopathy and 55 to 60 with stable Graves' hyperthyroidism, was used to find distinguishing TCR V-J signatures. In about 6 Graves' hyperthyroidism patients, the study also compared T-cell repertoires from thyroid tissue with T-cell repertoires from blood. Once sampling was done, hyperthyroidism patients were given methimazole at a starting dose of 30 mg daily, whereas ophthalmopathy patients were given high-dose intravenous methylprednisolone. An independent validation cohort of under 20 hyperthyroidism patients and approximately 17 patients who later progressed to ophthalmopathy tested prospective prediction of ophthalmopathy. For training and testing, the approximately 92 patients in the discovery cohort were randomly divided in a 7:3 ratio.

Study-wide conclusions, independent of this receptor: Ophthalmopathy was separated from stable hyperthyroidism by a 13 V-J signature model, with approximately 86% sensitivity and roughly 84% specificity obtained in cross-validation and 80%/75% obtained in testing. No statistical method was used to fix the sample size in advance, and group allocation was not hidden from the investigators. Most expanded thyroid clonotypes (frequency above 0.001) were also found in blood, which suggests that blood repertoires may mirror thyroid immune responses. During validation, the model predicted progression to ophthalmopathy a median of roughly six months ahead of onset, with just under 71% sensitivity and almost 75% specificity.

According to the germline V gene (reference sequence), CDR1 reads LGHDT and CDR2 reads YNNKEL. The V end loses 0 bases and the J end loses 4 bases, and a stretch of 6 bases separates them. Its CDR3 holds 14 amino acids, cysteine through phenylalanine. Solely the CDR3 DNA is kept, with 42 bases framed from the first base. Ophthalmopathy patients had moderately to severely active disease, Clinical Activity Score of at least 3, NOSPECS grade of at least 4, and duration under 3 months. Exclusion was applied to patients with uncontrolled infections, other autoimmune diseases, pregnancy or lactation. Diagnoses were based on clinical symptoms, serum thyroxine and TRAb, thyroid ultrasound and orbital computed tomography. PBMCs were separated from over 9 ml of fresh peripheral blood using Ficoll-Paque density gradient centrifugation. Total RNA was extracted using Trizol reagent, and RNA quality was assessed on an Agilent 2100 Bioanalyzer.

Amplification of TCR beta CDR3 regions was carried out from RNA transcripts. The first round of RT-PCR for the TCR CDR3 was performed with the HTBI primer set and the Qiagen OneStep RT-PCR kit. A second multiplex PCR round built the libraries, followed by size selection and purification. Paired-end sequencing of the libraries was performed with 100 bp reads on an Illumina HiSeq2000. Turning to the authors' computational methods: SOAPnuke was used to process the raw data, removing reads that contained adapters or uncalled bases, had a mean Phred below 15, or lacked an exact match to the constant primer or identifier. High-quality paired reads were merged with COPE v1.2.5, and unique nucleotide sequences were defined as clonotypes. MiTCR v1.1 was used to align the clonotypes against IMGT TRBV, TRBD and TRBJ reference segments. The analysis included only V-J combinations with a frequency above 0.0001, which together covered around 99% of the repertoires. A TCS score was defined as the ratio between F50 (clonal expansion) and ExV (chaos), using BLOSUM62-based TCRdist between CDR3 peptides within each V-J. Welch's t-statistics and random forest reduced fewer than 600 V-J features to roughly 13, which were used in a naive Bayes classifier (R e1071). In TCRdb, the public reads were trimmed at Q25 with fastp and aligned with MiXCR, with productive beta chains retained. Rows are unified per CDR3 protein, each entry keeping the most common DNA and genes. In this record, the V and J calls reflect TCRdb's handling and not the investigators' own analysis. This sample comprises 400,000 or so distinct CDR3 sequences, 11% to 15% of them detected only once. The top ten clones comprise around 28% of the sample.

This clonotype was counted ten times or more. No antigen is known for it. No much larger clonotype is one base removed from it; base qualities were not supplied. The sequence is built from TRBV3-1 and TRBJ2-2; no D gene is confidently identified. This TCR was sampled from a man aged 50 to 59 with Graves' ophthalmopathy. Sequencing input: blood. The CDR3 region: CASSQDSITGELFF. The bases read TGTGCCAGCAGCCAAGATTCCATCACCGGGGAGCTGTTTTTT. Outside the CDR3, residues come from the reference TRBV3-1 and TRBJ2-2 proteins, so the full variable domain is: DTAVSQTPKYLVTQMGNDKSIKCEQNLGHDTMYWYKQDSKKFLKIMFSYNNKELIINETVPNRFSPKSPDKAHLNLHINSLELGDSAVYFCASSQDSITGELFFGEGSRLTVL.